This record looks at one T cell receptor beta chain sequence and its context. This sample is drawn from a study of blood T cell repertoires in COVID-19. About the study: The samples span acute and convalescent COVID-19 from the United States, Italy and Spain. PBMCs, B-cell-depleted T cells, or T cells were the source of the cDNA or gDNA that made up the material.

In the authors' workflow: Reference gene primer amplification gave estimated nucleated cell counts. Repertoires were generated with immunoSEQ multiplex PCR, while TCRdb's copy carries only in-frame clones and drops some. V and J calls and clone size follow that table, whereas D and trimming were derived from the DNA. The sample lists approximately 82,000 clones, approximately 80% seen once, with more than 10% in the top ten. This TCR was recovered from a human donor in a cohort sampled during active COVID-19. The source material was peripheral blood.

CDR3 sequence reads: CASRGHLNTEAFF. In nucleotides, the CDR3 is TGTGCCAGCAGGGGACACCTGAACACTGAAGCTTTCTTT. This sequence joins TRBV6-5 and TRBJ1-1; possible D gene TRBD1, 6 bases. The germline V gene encodes CDR1 MNHEY and CDR2 SVGAGI. V dropped 6 bases and J dropped 0 bases, with 8 bases sitting between them. The CDR3 runs 13 residues.